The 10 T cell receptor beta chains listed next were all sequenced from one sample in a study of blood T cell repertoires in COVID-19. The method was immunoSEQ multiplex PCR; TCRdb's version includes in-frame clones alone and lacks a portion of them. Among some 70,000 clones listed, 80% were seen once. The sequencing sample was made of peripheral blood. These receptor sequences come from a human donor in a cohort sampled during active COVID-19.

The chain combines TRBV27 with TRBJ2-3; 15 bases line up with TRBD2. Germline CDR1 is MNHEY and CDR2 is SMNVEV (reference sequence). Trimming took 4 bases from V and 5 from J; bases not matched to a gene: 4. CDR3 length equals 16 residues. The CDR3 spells CASSSGLAGGVDTQYF. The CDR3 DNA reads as TGTGCCAGCAGTTCGGGACTAGCGGGAGGAGTAGATACGCAGTATTTT.

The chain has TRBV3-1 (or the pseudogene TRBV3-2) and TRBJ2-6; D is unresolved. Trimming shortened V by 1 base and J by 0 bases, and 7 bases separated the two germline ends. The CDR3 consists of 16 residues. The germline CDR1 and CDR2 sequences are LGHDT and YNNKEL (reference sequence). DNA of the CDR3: TGTGCCAGCAGCCAAGCGTCAGTCTCTGGGGCCAACGTCCTGACTTTC. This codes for CASSQASVSGANVLTF.

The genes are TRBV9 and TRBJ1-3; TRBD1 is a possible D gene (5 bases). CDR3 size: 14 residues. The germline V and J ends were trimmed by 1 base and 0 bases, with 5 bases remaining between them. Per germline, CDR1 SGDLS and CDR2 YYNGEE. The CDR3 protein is CASSVRGSGNTIYF. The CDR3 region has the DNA TGTGCCAGCAGCGTAAGGGGCTCTGGAAACACCATATATTTT.

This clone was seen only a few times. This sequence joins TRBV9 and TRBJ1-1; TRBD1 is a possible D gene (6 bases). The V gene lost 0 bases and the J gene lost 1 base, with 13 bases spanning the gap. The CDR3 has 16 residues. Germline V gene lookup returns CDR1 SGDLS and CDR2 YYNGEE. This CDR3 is CASSVATQGWNTEAFF. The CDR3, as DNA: TGTGCCAGCAGCGTAGCTACTCAGGGGTGGAACACTGAAGCTTTCTTT. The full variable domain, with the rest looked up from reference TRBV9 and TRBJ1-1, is DSGVTQTPKHLITATGQRVTLRCSPRSGDLSVYWYQQSLDQGLQFLIQYYNGEERAKGNILERFSAQQFPDLHSELNLSSLELGDSALYFCASSVATQGWNTEAFFGQGTRLTVV.

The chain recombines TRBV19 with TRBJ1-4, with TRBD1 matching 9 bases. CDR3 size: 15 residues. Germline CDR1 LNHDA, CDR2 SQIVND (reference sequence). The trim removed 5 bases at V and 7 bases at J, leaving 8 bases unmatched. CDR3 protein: CASSYRGRGSEKLFF. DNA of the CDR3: TGTGCCAGTAGTTACAGGGGGCGCGGTAGTGAAAAACTGTTTTTT.

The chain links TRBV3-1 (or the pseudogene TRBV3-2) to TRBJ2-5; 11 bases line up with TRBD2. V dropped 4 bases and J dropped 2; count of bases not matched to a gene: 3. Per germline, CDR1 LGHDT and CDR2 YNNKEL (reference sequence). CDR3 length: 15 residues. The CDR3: CASSRRLAGQETQYF. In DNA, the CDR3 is TGTGCCAGCAGCCGCAGACTAGCGGGACAAGAGACCCAGTACTTC.

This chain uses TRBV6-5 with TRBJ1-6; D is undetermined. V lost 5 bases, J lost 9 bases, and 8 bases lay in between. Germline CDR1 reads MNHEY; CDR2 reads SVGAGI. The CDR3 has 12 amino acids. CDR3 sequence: CASSPRGSPLHF. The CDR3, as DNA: TGTGCCAGCAGTCCACGGGGTTCACCCCTCCACTTT.

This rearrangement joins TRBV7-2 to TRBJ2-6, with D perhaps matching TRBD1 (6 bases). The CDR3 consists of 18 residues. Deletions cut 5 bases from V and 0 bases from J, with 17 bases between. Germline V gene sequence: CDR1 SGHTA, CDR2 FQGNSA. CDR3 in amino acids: CASSLRRTDFSGANVLTF. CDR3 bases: TGTGCCAGCAGCCTCCGCCGGACAGATTTCTCTGGGGCCAACGTCCTGACTTTC.

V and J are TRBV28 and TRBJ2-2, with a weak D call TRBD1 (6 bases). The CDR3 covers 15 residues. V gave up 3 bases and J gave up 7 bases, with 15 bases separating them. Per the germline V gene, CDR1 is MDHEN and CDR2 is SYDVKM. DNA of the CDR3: TGTGCCAGCAGTTTGGGGATAGGGGGTATCGGGGAGCTGTTTTTT. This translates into CASSLGIGGIGELFF.

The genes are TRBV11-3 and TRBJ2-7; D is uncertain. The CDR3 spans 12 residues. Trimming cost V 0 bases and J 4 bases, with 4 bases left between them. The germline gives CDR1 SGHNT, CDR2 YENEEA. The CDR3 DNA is TGTGCCAGCAGCTTAGACGGGTACGAGCAGTACTTC. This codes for CASSLDGYEQYF.